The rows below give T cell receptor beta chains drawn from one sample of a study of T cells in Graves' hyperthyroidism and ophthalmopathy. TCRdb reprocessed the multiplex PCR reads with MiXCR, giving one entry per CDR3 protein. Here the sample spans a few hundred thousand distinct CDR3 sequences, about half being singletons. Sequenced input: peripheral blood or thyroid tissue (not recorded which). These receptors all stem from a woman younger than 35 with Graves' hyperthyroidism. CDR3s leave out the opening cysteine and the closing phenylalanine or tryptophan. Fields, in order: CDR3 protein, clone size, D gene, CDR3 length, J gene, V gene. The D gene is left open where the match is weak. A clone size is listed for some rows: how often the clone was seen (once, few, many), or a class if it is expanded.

CDR3aa: AIRQGVRETQY; abundance: NA; d_gene: TRBD1; len: 11; j_gene: TRBJ2-5; v_gene: TRBV10-3
CDR3aa: SATIHDASGGLYEQY; abundance: NA; d_gene: TRBD2; len: 15; j_gene: TRBJ2-7; v_gene: TRBV20-1
CDR3aa: SVEVSSGVSYEQY; abundance: once; d_gene: TRBD2; len: 13; j_gene: TRBJ2-7; v_gene: TRBV29-1
CDR3aa: ASSQDLGARNEQF; abundance: NA; d_gene: NA; len: 13; j_gene: TRBJ2-1; v_gene: TRBV14
CDR3aa: ASSDYRGVGGELF; abundance: many; d_gene: NA; len: 13; j_gene: TRBJ2-2; v_gene: TRBV2
CDR3aa: ATSSDPPNQPQH; abundance: NA; d_gene: NA; len: 12; j_gene: TRBJ1-5; v_gene: TRBV15
CDR3aa: SAGGSSGSFDEQY; abundance: many; d_gene: TRBD2; len: 13; j_gene: TRBJ2-7; v_gene: TRBV20-1
CDR3aa: ASLEDSTSGEETQY; abundance: many; d_gene: TRBD2; len: 14; j_gene: TRBJ2-5; v_gene: TRBV5-4
CDR3aa: SEQSGNEQF; abundance: NA; d_gene: NA; len: 9; j_gene: TRBJ2-1; v_gene: TRBV20-1
CDR3aa: ASSLDSRRNEQF; abundance: NA; d_gene: NA; len: 12; j_gene: NA; v_gene: TRBV5-1
CDR3aa: ASSPLSVNEAF; abundance: NA; d_gene: NA; len: 11; j_gene: TRBJ1-1; v_gene: TRBV7-2
CDR3aa: ASSLSGQSNQPQY; abundance: few; d_gene: NA; len: 13; j_gene: TRBJ2-5; v_gene: TRBV7-6
CDR3aa: ASHEGLDGYT; abundance: many; d_gene: NA; len: 10; j_gene: TRBJ1-2; v_gene: TRBV5-6
CDR3aa: SAGEGSTDTQY; abundance: few; d_gene: NA; len: 11; j_gene: TRBJ2-3; v_gene: TRBV20-1
CDR3aa: GTADPNYGYT; abundance: once; d_gene: TRBD1; len: 10; j_gene: TRBJ1-2; v_gene: TRBV20-1
CDR3aa: ASSWGDHGNTIY; abundance: NA; d_gene: NA; len: 12; j_gene: TRBJ1-3; v_gene: TRBV5-1
CDR3aa: ATHPFGETQY; abundance: many; d_gene: NA; len: 10; j_gene: TRBJ2-5; v_gene: TRBV7-8
CDR3aa: ATSRDGTSGRSEQY; abundance: many; d_gene: TRBD2; len: 14; j_gene: TRBJ2-7; v_gene: TRBV15
CDR3aa: SASPERMAYNEQY; abundance: NA; d_gene: NA; len: 13; j_gene: TRBJ2-7; v_gene: TRBV20-1
CDR3aa: ASSYFAGSHAEAF; abundance: many; d_gene: NA; len: 13; j_gene: TRBJ1-1; v_gene: TRBV6-5
CDR3aa: ASSKGGPEAF; abundance: NA; d_gene: NA; len: 10; j_gene: TRBJ1-1; v_gene: TRBV5-1
CDR3aa: ASSQTMPYEQY; abundance: many; d_gene: NA; len: 11; j_gene: TRBJ2-7; v_gene: TRBV6-2/TRBV6-3
CDR3aa: ASSLLFPNTEAF; abundance: many; d_gene: NA; len: 12; j_gene: TRBJ1-1; v_gene: TRBV7-8
CDR3aa: ASSTDILASYEQY; abundance: many; d_gene: NA; len: 13; j_gene: TRBJ2-7; v_gene: TRBV12-3/TRBV12-4